The clone carrying this TCR beta chain was recorded once. The CDR3 has 13 residues. Trimming took off 3 bases at V and 7 bases at J, with 13 bases between the two ends. Germline CDR1 SNHLY, CDR2 FYNNEI. The source of the sample is a study of CD8+ T cells in alopecia areata. On the study more broadly: Twice daily, treated patients received 5 to 10 mg of oral tofacitinib.

Punch biopsies of lesional scalp, plus peripheral blood, were taken from alopecia areata patients. After isolation, RNA underwent reverse transcription to generate cDNA as the sequencing template. TCRdb keeps only in-frame clones here, not all; method: immunoSEQ multiplex PCR. The sample consists of 150,000 to 200,000 clones, approximately 59% of them appearing once. V gene TRBV2 combines with J gene TRBJ2-7; possibly TRBD2 for D (7 bases). The receptor comes from a human donor with alopecia areata. The input for sequencing was CD4+ T cells sorted from blood, taken at week 0. CDR3 bases: TGTGCCAGCAGTGAGGCAGGGGAGGGGGAGCAGTACTTC. Translated, it gives CASSEAGEGEQYF.